This TCR beta chain was identified in a study of blood T cell repertoires in COVID-19 (dated by TCRdb to between 2020 and 2021). In terms of the full investigation: The collaborator samples originated in the United States, Italy and Spain and spanned the acute and convalescent phases of COVID-19. The dataset comprised deeply sampled blood TCRbeta repertoires from subjects exposed to, actively infected with, or recovered from COVID-19. The material from the prospective study consisted of cDNA or gDNA derived from T cells, B-cell-depleted T cells, or PBMCs. Sample metadata almost always included a de-identified subject ID, COVID-19 status, age in years and sex. The samples were drawn from the first 160 participants of the ongoing ImmuneRACE study and from over a thousand subjects provided by 6 global collaborators. The repertoires were released in a freely available public database intended as a resource for research on the immune response to SARS-CoV-2. HLA class I and class II types, where available, came from metadata supplied by the sample provider rather than from assay-based typing.

TCRbeta CDR3 regions were amplified from genomic DNA using the immunoSEQ Assay, a bias-controlled multiplex PCR. Under the source paper's analysis protocol: The number of nucleated cells in each sample was estimated by amplification of reference gene primers within the assay. Sequence reads were collapsed and filtered to measure the absolute abundance of every unique TCRbeta CDR3 rearrangement. For each sample, productive Simpson clonality was calculated by taking the square root of Simpson's diversity index across productive rearrangements. TCRdb limited this immuneACCESS table to in-frame rearrangements with V and J called. A share of clones is missing; checked studies link under half to unresolved V genes, and the rest is unexplained. V, J and clone size are those of that table, while D and trimming were read from the DNA. This sample holds under 300,000 clones; about 90% were observed only once. The ten largest clones take up about 3.5% of the sample.

Concerning this clone itself: The clone's antigen remains unknown. The input lacks base qualities; no much larger clone sits a single base away.

General findings and caveats noted by the study authors: Clinical and demographic metadata were provided uncurated, with the amount varying by source and participant.

The CDR3 has 16 amino acids, counting the end cysteine and phenylalanine. The sequence is cut down to CDR3 DNA, 48 bases in frame from base 1. The germline V and J ends show losses of 2 bases and 3 bases respectively, and no gene match explains 7 bases of the junction. From the germline V gene, CDR1 is SGHRS and CDR2 is YFSETQ. Enrolling through a virtual design, the prospective study's participants ranged in age from roughly 18 to 100 years and lived across more than 20 United States geographic areas. To assign participants to cohorts, the prospective study relied on clinical history that participants themselves reported in a screening survey and a study questionnaire. Each participant in the prospective study had whole blood, serum and a nasopharyngeal or oropharyngeal swab collected by mobile phlebotomists. Additional blood draws and questionnaires over a 2-month period could optionally be provided by prospective study participants. Before DNA extraction, blood samples from the prospective study were shipped at room temperature or frozen.

Source material: PBMCs or T cells enriched from blood (not recorded which). The sequence joins TRBV5-1 to TRBJ2-2; 7 central nucleotides agree with TRBD1. This sequence originates from a woman between 40 and 55 years old with acute COVID-19. The bases are TGCGCCAGCAGCTTACGGGACAGTACATACACCGGGGAGCTGTTTTTT. This codes for CASSLRDSTYTGELFF.